This passage covers 19 T cell receptor beta chains from one sample sequenced in a study of shared clonotypes between healthy human individuals (dated by TCRdb to 2018 to 2020). The library was obtained by the immunoSEQ multiplex PCR assay. TCRdb holds this immuneACCESS table with in-frame rearrangements only. Some clones are missing; in checked studies, unresolved V genes explain under half, and the rest has no known cause. For this sample the table gives approximately 2,000,000 clones, of which around 95% were detected only once. The ten largest clonotypes hold approximately 1.7% of the sample. For the CD8 naive samples, CD45RO-negative cells were positively selected for CCR7, yielding a CD45RA+CCR7+ population from which TemRA cells were excluded. Sequencing was performed on naive CD8+ T cells from PBMCs. Interpreted using the paper, the cell subset or site label stands for: CD45RA+CCR7+. These receptors were collected from a man aged 18 to 30 in good health. Some clones in this sample may be carry-over from other donors' samples.

The rearrangement joins TRBV4-1 to TRBJ1-5; 12 bases map to TRBD1. V was clipped by 4 bases and J by 6 bases; unmatched bases: 7. CDR3 length: 16 residues. The germline CDR1 and CDR2 sequences are MGHRA and YSYEKL. The CDR3 sequence: CASSLHGTGGGQPQHF. CDR3 DNA sequence: TGCGCCAGCAGCCTCCACGGGACAGGGGGCGGTCAGCCCCAGCATTTT.

This chain joins TRBV2 and TRBJ2-3; 9 bases map to TRBD2. The length of the CDR3 is 22 residues. The germline gives CDR1 SNHLY, CDR2 FYNNEI. The trim removed 3 bases at V and 0 bases at J, leaving 22 bases unmatched. CDR3 loop: CASSEIRGISGSQPSSTDTQYF. The CDR3, as DNA: TGTGCCAGCAGTGAGATAAGGGGTATTAGCGGGAGTCAACCTTCTAGCACAGATACGCAGTATTTT.

This clone was counted once. The chain links TRBV5-1 to TRBJ1-2; no reliable D call. V lost 2 bases to trimming and J lost 8 bases, with 13 bases between them. The CDR3 has 13 amino acids. From germline, CDR1 is SGHRS and CDR2 YFSETQ. For the CDR3, the DNA is TGCGCCAGCAGCTTTTCCGCGGGTAAGGGCTACACCTTC. This codes for CASSFSAGKGYTF.

The chain couples TRBV7-2 to TRBJ2-1; 10 nucleotides agree with TRBD2. CDR1 and CDR2 from the germline V gene are SGHTA and FQGNSA. This CDR3 contains 16 residues. Germline trimming cut 5 bases from V and 5 bases from J; bases unmatched to any gene: 9. The CDR3 region is CASSPKLAGRDNEQFF. The CDR3 nucleotides read TGTGCCAGCAGCCCAAAACTAGCGGGGCGAGACAATGAGCAGTTCTTC.

V gene TRBV4-3 combines with J gene TRBJ1-4, with TRBD1 as a possible D gene (6 bases). CDR1 and CDR2 (germline): LGHNA, YSLEER. Trimming pared 2 bases from V and 7 bases from J, leaving 17 bases between. This CDR3 has 16 residues. CDR3 sequence reads: CASSQNNRDWSEKLFF. Written as DNA, the CDR3 is TGCGCCAGCAGCCAAAATAACAGGGACTGGAGTGAAAAACTGTTTTTT.

The chain carries TRBV9 and TRBJ2-1, with TRBD2 identical over 10 bases. V shed 1 base, J shed 7 bases, and the junction held 5 bases outside the gene matches. Germline V gene data show CDR1 as SGDLS and CDR2 as YYNGEE. CDR3 length: 15 residues. CDR3 nucleotide sequence: TGTGCCAGCAGCGTAAGAGCGGGAGGGCCAAATGAGCAGTTCTTC. Protein sequence: CASSVRAGGPNEQFF.

The J gene is TRBJ2-1, the V gene TRBV13, with TRBD1 matching over 7 bases. CDR1 is PRHDT and CDR2 is FYEKMQ in the germline V gene (reference sequence). Trimming at V came to 5 bases and at J to 0 bases, leaving 16 bases not matched to a gene. The CDR3 is 19 amino acids. The CDR3 loop is CASSTRQGAVQGSYNEQFF. The DNA for the CDR3 is TGTGCCAGCAGCACTAGACAGGGAGCGGTCCAAGGCTCCTACAATGAGCAGTTCTTC.

The chain has TRBV7-8 and TRBJ1-2; no definite D call. V was pared by 2 bases and J by 8 bases, with 15 bases between. The germline V gene encodes CDR1 SGHVS and CDR2 FQNEAQ. The CDR3 length is 14 residues. CDR3 DNA sequence: TGTGCCAGCAGCTTAATCCCGACTAAGCAGGGCTACACCTTC. This encodes CASSLIPTKQGYTF. The full variable domain, in which reference TRBV7-8 and TRBJ1-2 provide the parts outside the CDR3, is GAGVSQSPRYKVAKRGQDVALRCDPISGHVSLFWYQQALGQGPEFLTYFQNEAQLDKSGLPSDRFFAERPEGSVSTLKIQRTQQEDSAVYLCASSLIPTKQGYTFGSGTRLTVV.

The V gene is TRBV11-2, the J gene TRBJ2-1; D is ambiguous. The CDR3 has 12 amino acids. The V end lost 2 bases, the J end lost 8 bases, and 7 bases lay between the germline ends. Germline V gene data show CDR1 as SGHAT and CDR2 as FQNNGV. CDR3 coding DNA: TGTGCCAGCAGCTTATTGGTGGATGAGCAGTTCTTC. This gives the protein CASSLLVDEQFF.

With regard to this clone: In the same sample, other DNA sequences code for this CDR3. The rearrangement links TRBV12-5 to TRBJ2-5; D is ambiguous. The CDR3 is made up of 11 amino acids. The ends were cut back, 7 bases at V and 2 bases at J, with 5 bases in the middle. CDR1 and CDR2 (germline): LGHNT, FRNRAP. The CDR3 sequence: CASALQETQYF. The CDR3, as DNA: TGTGCTAGTGCCCTACAAGAGACCCAGTACTTC.

CDR3 residues: CAWSVRAGAAYEQYF. The CDR3 region has the DNA TGTGCCTGGAGTGTACGGGCAGGGGCCGCCTACGAGCAGTACTTC. This chain uses TRBV30 with TRBJ2-7; D possibly corresponds to TRBD1 (6 bases). Trimming removed 0 bases at V and 2 bases at J, with 14 bases between. Germline V lookup: CDR1 GTSNPN, CDR2 SVGIG (reference sequence). The CDR3 sequence is 15 residues long.

This chain uses TRBV11-2 with TRBJ1-1; the D is unclear. Deletions cut 6 bases from V and 3 bases from J, with 2 bases between. The CDR3 has 10 amino acids. CDR1 is SGHAT, CDR2 FQNNGV, per germline. The CDR3: CASRDTEAFF. The CDR3 DNA reads as TGTGCCAGCAGGGACACTGAAGCTTTCTTT.

The rearrangement links TRBV27 to TRBJ2-7; 8 bases map to TRBD2. The CDR3 consists of 14 residues. Losses at the gene ends were 6 bases for V and 3 bases for J; bases not matched to a gene: 7. CDR1 is MNHEY and CDR2 is SMNVEV in the germline V gene (reference sequence). The CDR3 protein is CASRPGLGVYEQYF. CDR3 coding DNA: TGTGCCAGCAGGCCGGGACTAGGTGTCTACGAGCAGTACTTC.

The chain carries TRBV25-1 and TRBJ2-1; 7 bases match TRBD1. Germline assignment: CDR1 MGHDK and CDR2 SYGVNS. This CDR3 is 14 amino acids long. With V trimmed by 3 bases and J by 6 bases, 5 bases remained unmatched. The CDR3 DNA follows: TGTGCCAGCAGTGATAGGGGACAGACCAATGAGCAGTTCTTC. It codes for CASSDRGQTNEQFF.

V gene TRBV11-3 combines with J gene TRBJ2-5, with a weak D call TRBD1 (6 bases). CDR1 and CDR2 from the germline V gene are SGHNT and YENEEA. With 5 bases removed from V and 3 bases from J, the gap between germline ends came to 7 bases. The CDR3 is 12 residues long. The CDR3 here is CASSGGEETQYF. The CDR3 nucleotides are TGTGCCAGCAGCGGGGGCGAAGAGACCCAGTACTTC.

The J gene is TRBJ1-3, the V gene TRBV4-2; D unresolved. V lost 0 bases and J lost 4, with 10 bases in between. The CDR3 has 15 residues. Looked up from germline, CDR1 is LGHNA and CDR2 is YNFKEQ. The CDR3 here is CASSQDPGLGNTIYF. CDR3 sequence (DNA): TGTGCCAGCAGCCAAGATCCCGGGTTAGGAAACACCATATATTTT.

The chain couples TRBV19 to TRBJ2-7, with unresolved D. This CDR3 has 12 amino acids. V was clipped by 5 bases and J by 0 bases, with 5 bases between them. Germline V lookup: CDR1 LNHDA, CDR2 SQIVND (reference sequence). The CDR3 here is CASSGDSYEQYF. The CDR3 DNA reads as TGTGCCAGTAGTGGGGACTCCTACGAGCAGTACTTC.

As regards this clone: Other DNA variants within this sample encode the same CDR3. The CDR3 loop is CASRGNEQFF. The CDR3 DNA is TGTGCCAGTAGGGGAAATGAGCAGTTCTTC. The chain couples TRBV28 to TRBJ2-1; perhaps TRBD1 as D (5 bases). The CDR3 runs to 10 residues. V was pared by 9 bases and J by 7 bases, with 7 bases between. The germline CDR1 and CDR2 sequences are MDHEN and SYDVKM.

This rearrangement joins TRBV12-5 to TRBJ1-2; tentatively, D is TRBD1 (6 bases). CDR1 LGHNT and CDR2 FRNRAP come from the germline V gene. The CDR3 runs to 16 residues. Trimming removed 5 bases at V and 0 bases at J, with 16 bases between. DNA for the CDR3: TGTGCTAGTGGTGGTGGGGGGGCCCATACTAACTATGGCTACACCTTC. Protein: CASGGGGAHTNYGYTF.